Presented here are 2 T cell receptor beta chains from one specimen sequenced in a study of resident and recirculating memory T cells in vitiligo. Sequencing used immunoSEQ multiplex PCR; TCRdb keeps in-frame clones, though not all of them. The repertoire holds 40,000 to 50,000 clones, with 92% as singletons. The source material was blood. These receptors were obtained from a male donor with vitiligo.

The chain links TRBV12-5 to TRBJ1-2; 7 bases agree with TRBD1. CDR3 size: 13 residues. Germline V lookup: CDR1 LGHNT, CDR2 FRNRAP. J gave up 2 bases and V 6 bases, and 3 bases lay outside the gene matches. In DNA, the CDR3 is TGTGCTAGTGGCCAGACAGGGAACTATGGCTACACCTTC. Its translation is CASGQTGNYGYTF.

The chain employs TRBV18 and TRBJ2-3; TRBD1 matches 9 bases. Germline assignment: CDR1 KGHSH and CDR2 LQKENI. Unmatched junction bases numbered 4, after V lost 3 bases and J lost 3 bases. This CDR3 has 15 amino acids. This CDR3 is CASSPTGGKTDTQYF. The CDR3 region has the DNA TGTGCCAGCTCACCGACAGGGGGGAAGACAGATACGCAGTATTTT.